The 26 T cell receptor beta chains given below trace back to one sample, sequenced in a study of beta chain features in type 1 diabetes. These TCRs are of unknown antigen specificity. Of the isolated RNA, all was reverse transcribed, and so the sequenced material was expressed TCRB transcripts. Sequencing used immunoSEQ multiplex PCR; TCRdb keeps in-frame clones, though not all of them. The repertoire holds approximately 50,000 clones, with 60% to 70% as singletons. Study results and caveats: The study found moderately but significantly shorter TCRB CDR3s in all four CD4+ subsets of Type 1 diabetes patients.

Material: stem cell memory CD4+ T cells from blood. Receptors were obtained from a woman younger than 45 with type 1 diabetes.

This clone was recorded a few times. The gene calls are TRBV19 and TRBJ2-1, with 9 bases fitting TRBD2. Trimming removed 5 bases from V and 6 bases from J; junction bases left unmatched: 5. Germline V lookup: CDR1 LNHDA, CDR2 SQIVND (reference sequence). The CDR3 runs 14 residues. This CDR3 is CASSPSGRRNEQFF. In nucleotides, the CDR3 is TGTGCCAGTAGTCCCAGCGGGAGGCGCAATGAGCAGTTCTTC. Full variable domain (missing parts from reference TRBV19 and TRBJ2-1): DGGITQSPKYLFRKEGQNVTLSCEQNLNHDAMYWYRQDPGQGLRLIYYSQIVNDFQKGDIAEGYSVSREKKESFPLTVTSAQKNPTAFYLCASSPSGRRNEQFFGPGTRLTVL.

In nucleotides, the CDR3 is TGTGCCTGGAGTTCCCTGTGGAGTGCTGGCTACACCTTC. Its protein product is CAWSSLWSAGYTF. The chain combines TRBV30 with TRBJ1-2; D uncertain. Germline lookup yields CDR1 GTSNPN and CDR2 SVGIG (reference sequence). The CDR3 runs 13 residues. V lost 2 bases and J 7 bases, leaving 14 bases between the germline ends. Together with reference TRBV30 and TRBJ1-2, the CDR3 gives the full variable domain: SQTIHQWPATLVQPVGSPLSLECTVEGTSNPNLYWYRQAAGRGLQLLFYSVGIGQISSEVPQNLSASRPQDRQFILSSKKLLLSDSGFYLCAWSSLWSAGYTFGSGTRLTVV.

The chain is built from TRBV9 and TRBJ2-1, with 7 bases matching TRBD1. The length of the CDR3 is 14 residues. Germline V gene lookup returns CDR1 SGDLS and CDR2 YYNGEE. The V gene end was trimmed by 0 bases and the J gene end by 5 bases; junction bases not matched to a gene: 2. In DNA, the CDR3 is TGTGCCAGCAGCGTAGCGGGACAGAACAATGAGCAGTTCTTC. Translation: CASSVAGQNNEQFF. Full variable domain (outside the CDR3, taken from reference TRBV9 and TRBJ2-1): DSGVTQTPKHLITATGQRVTLRCSPRSGDLSVYWYQQSLDQGLQFLIQYYNGEERAKGNILERFSAQQFPDLHSELNLSSLELGDSALYFCASSVAGQNNEQFFGPGTRLTVL.

This clone was counted a few times. The rearrangement uses TRBV4-1 and TRBJ2-5; 14 bases map to TRBD2. The last part of the DNA fits TRBJ2-7 better; the J call may be wrong. Germline V gene sequence: CDR1 MGHRA, CDR2 YSYEKL. The CDR3 contains 15 residues. CDR3 loop: CASSQTGLAGDEQYF. CDR3 coding DNA: TGCGCCAGCAGCCAGACGGGACTAGCGGGAGACGAGCAGTACTTC.

The genes are TRBV2 and TRBJ2-7; a possible D gene is TRBD2 (6 bases). The germline gives CDR1 SNHLY, CDR2 FYNNEI. Trimming cost V 7 bases and J 7 bases, with 14 bases left between them. The CDR3 spans 12 residues. CDR3 amino acids: CASTQRRDEQYF. As DNA, the CDR3 is TGTGCCAGCACTCAAAGGAGGGATGAGCAGTACTTC.

The V gene is TRBV4-1, the J gene TRBJ2-4; TRBD1 matches at 7 bases. CDR1 and CDR2 from the germline V gene are MGHRA and YSYEKL. This CDR3 region has 16 residues. The junction had 8 bases not matched to a gene; V was cut back by 4 bases and J by 2 bases. Written as DNA, the CDR3 is TGCGCCAGCAGCCCCCCCAGGGGGATGACCAAAAACATTCAGTACTTC. Amino acid sequence: CASSPPRGMTKNIQYF.

This chain links TRBV15 with TRBJ2-7; TRBD1 might be the D (5 bases). The CDR3 totals 13 residues. Germline V gene data show CDR1 as LNHNV and CDR2 as YYDKDF (reference sequence). Trimming left V 0 bases short and J 4 bases short, with 7 bases between. The CDR3 DNA sequence: TGTGCCACCAGCAGAGATCAGGGATACGAGCAGTACTTC. It specifies CATSRDQGYEQYF.

The V call is TRBV11-2, the J call TRBJ1-1, with 8 bases identical to TRBD1. Germline CDR1 reads SGHAT; CDR2 reads FQNNGV. V shed 4 bases, J shed 8 bases, and the junction held 6 bases outside the gene matches. CDR3 size: 13 residues. The CDR3 bases are TGTGCCAGCAGCTCACGGACAGGGAGGGAAGCTTTCTTT. Amino acid sequence: CASSSRTGREAFF. Full variable domain (rest looked up from reference TRBV11-2 and TRBJ1-1): EAGVAQSPRYKIIEKRQSVAFWCNPISGHATLYWYQQILGQGPKLLIQFQNNGVVDDSQLPKDRFSAERLKGVDSTLKIQPAKLEDSAVYLCASSSRTGREAFFGQGTRLTVV.

J is TRBJ2-7 and V is TRBV29-1; unclear D gene. V dropped 7 bases and J dropped 6 bases, with 16 bases sitting between them. The CDR3 sequence is 12 residues long. Germline V gives CDR1 SQVTM, CDR2 ANQGSEA. CDR3 region: CSARFGAVEQYF. The CDR3 DNA is TGCAGCGCTAGGTTTGGAGCAGTCGAGCAGTACTTC.

The chain has TRBV18 and TRBJ1-2; no firm D call. Germline V CDR1 and CDR2: KGHSH, LQKENI. The CDR3 has 13 amino acids. V dropped 0 bases and J dropped 2 bases, with 4 bases sitting between them. The CDR3 region is CASSPPQNYGYTF. The CDR3, as DNA: TGTGCCAGCTCACCACCGCAGAACTATGGCTACACCTTC.

This clone was observed a few times. The chain links TRBV18 to TRBJ2-1; the match to TRBD2 covers 7 bases. V was pared by 1 base and J by 15 bases, with 6 bases of the junction left unmatched. The length of the CDR3 is 12 residues. Germline V gene lookup returns CDR1 KGHSH and CDR2 LQKENI. The CDR3 DNA reads TGTGCCAGCTCACCACTAGCGGGCATGGGGTTCTTC. Translation gives CASSPLAGMGFF.

V and J are TRBV27 and TRBJ2-7, with 12 bases fitting TRBD2. This CDR3 is built from 14 residues. The ends lost 6 bases at V and 7 bases at J; junction bases unmatched: 7. CDR1 and CDR2 (germline): MNHEY, SMNVEV (reference sequence). The CDR3 reads CASSRLAGALEQYF. CDR3 bases: TGTGCCAGCAGCAGACTAGCGGGAGCTTTAGAGCAGTACTTC.

This chain links TRBV4-1 with TRBJ2-7; 9 nucleotides line up with TRBD2. The CDR3 length is 16 residues. Trimming cost V 3 bases and J 1 base; bases outside gene matches: 7. CDR1 and CDR2 (germline): MGHRA, YSYEKL. In DNA form, the CDR3 reads TGCGCCAGCAGCCATTCTCCTAGCGGGATTTCCTACGAGCAGTACTTC. It codes for CASSHSPSGISYEQYF.

The V and J genes are TRBV27 and TRBJ2-1, with TRBD2 matching 7 bases. V lost 5 bases to trimming and J lost 3 bases; unmatched junction nucleotides: 13. The CDR3 sequence is 17 residues long. The V gene's germline CDR1 is MNHEY and CDR2 SMNVEV (reference sequence). The CDR3 region has the DNA TGTGCCAGCAGTCCCGGGACTACCCTGGATTACTACAATGAGCAGTTCTTC. Protein product: CASSPGTTLDYYNEQFF.

The CDR3 spells CASSFRIFGGRSYEQYF. CDR3 DNA sequence: TGCGCCAGCAGCTTCCGTATTTTTGGGGGGAGATCCTACGAGCAGTACTTC. The rearrangement joins TRBV5-1 to TRBJ2-7; D is perhaps TRBD2 (6 bases). Trimming took 2 bases from V and 1 from J, leaving 19 bases between them. The CDR3 sequence is 17 residues long. CDR1 is SGHRS and CDR2 is YFSETQ in the germline V gene.

The rearrangement uses TRBV16 and TRBJ2-3; D might be TRBD2 (5 bases). Germline CDR1 and CDR2: KGHSY and FQNENV. The CDR3 is 14 amino acids. V was shortened by 5 bases and J by 3 bases, with 12 bases between the two germline ends. DNA for the CDR3: TGTGCCAGCAGCTCTGGGTCGGGAACAGATACGCAGTATTTT. Its protein product is CASSSGSGTDTQYF.

CDR3 region: CASSVALAPYEQYF. DNA of the CDR3: TGTGCCAGCAGCGTAGCTTTGGCCCCCTACGAGCAGTACTTC. V is TRBV9 and J is TRBJ2-7, with D unclear. CDR3 length equals 14 residues. The germline V gene encodes CDR1 SGDLS and CDR2 YYNGEE. Trimming removed 0 bases from V and 2 bases from J, with 9 bases in between.

The chain uses TRBV12-5 and TRBJ2-3; D might be TRBD2 (6 bases). Trimming took off 6 bases at V and 4 bases at J, with 11 bases between the two ends. The CDR3 sequence is 13 residues long. Germline-derived CDR1 and CDR2 are LGHNT and FRNRAP. This CDR3 reads CASGRGSPDTQYF. The CDR3 nucleotides are TGTGCTAGTGGACGGGGGAGCCCAGATACGCAGTATTTT.

The V and J genes are TRBV18 and TRBJ2-1; 9 nucleotides match TRBD1. The trim removed 2 bases at V and 5 bases at J, leaving 4 bases unmatched. The CDR3 extends over 15 amino acids. The germline V gene has CDR1 KGHSH and CDR2 LQKENI. As DNA, the CDR3 is TGTGCCAGCTCACCATCCGGGACAGGGAACAATGAGCAGTTCTTC. This translates into CASSPSGTGNNEQFF.

This clone has more than one count but fewer than ten. The J gene is TRBJ2-3, the V gene TRBV5-6, with TRBD2 matching over 7 bases. Looked up from germline, CDR1 is SGHDT and CDR2 is YYEEEE. Germline trimming cut 5 bases from V and 3 bases from J; bases unmatched to any gene: 6. The CDR3 extends over 14 amino acids. CDR3 bases: TGTGCCAGCAGTAGGGCTAGCGGAACAGATACGCAGTATTTT. It translates to CASSRASGTDTQYF.

There are a few counts of this clone. V usage is TRBV5-1 and J usage is TRBJ2-7; 7 nucleotides align to TRBD1. The V segment lost 0 bases and the J segment 4 bases; nucleotides outside the gene matches: 7. Looked up from germline, CDR1 is SGHRS and CDR2 is YFSETQ. The CDR3 has 15 residues. The CDR3: CASSLGTGNRYEQYF. As DNA, the CDR3 is TGCGCCAGCAGCTTGGGGACAGGTAATCGGTACGAGCAGTACTTC.

CDR3 sequence reads: CASSVRAGKLFF. The CDR3 DNA sequence: TGTGCCAGCAGTGTTCGTGCGGGAAAACTGTTTTTT. The chain recombines TRBV2 with TRBJ1-4; D gene unclear. The V end was cut by 4 bases, the J end by 10 bases, with 10 bases between. Germline V gene lookup returns CDR1 SNHLY and CDR2 FYNNEI. The CDR3 covers 12 residues.

The V gene is TRBV28, the J gene TRBJ2-4, with 7 nucleotides matching TRBD2. This CDR3 has 17 residues. Germline V gives CDR1 MDHEN, CDR2 SYDVKM. V shed 4 bases, J shed 3 bases, and the junction held 12 bases outside the gene matches. The CDR3 coding sequence is TGTGCCAGCAGTTCCCTAGGGAGCGGGACTGTCAAAAACATTCAGTACTTC. This codes for CASSSLGSGTVKNIQYF.

This sequence joins TRBV6-1 and TRBJ1-3, with D maybe TRBD1 (5 bases). The germline V gene encodes CDR1 MNHNS and CDR2 SASEGT. CDR3 length equals 15 residues. V was trimmed by 2 bases and J by 0 bases, leaving 8 bases between them. The CDR3: CASSEQDISGNTIYF. The CDR3, as DNA: TGTGCCAGCAGTGAACAGGACATCTCTGGAAACACCATATATTTT.

This clone was observed a single time. At one end, the junction sequence differs from germline, possibly due to a read error. V is TRBV4-2 and J is TRBJ2-2; 14 nucleotides agree with TRBD2. Germline V gene lookup returns CDR1 LGHNA and CDR2 YNFKEQ. There are 19 residues in the CDR3. The CDR3 loop reads CASSQAPTSGRAYTGELLF. CDR3 DNA sequence: TGTGCCAGCAGCCAAGCCCCGACTAGCGGGAGGGCCTACACCGGGGAGCTGCTTTTT.

The V call is TRBV7-9, the J call TRBJ1-1; TRBD1 matches at 9 bases. Germline CDR1 reads SEHNR; CDR2 reads FQNEAQ (reference sequence). After removal of 2 bases from V and 0 bases from J, the junction contained 10 bases not matched to a gene. The CDR3 spans 18 residues. Here the CDR3 DNA reads TGTGCCAGCAGCTTACGGACAGGGGAGGCGGGCATGAACACTGAAGCTTTCTTT. Its protein product is CASSLRTGEAGMNTEAFF.